This T cell receptor beta chain derives from a study of cytomegalovirus exposure and HLA in healthy donors. Findings of the study overall: It was 164 TCR beta chains that were listed as cytomegalovirus-associated.

Concerning this clone: The antigen is undetermined.

The donors were in the roughly 130-subject validation cohort, distinct from the roughly 600-subject first cohort. Only in-frame clones appear in the TCRdb table, and some are missing; sequencing was by immunoSEQ multiplex PCR. The table shows over 130,000 clones, with around 87% occurring only once. After removal of 4 bases from V and 5 bases from J, the junction contained 7 bases not matched to a gene. This CDR3 comprises 15 residues. Germline V gene sequence: CDR1 SNHLY, CDR2 FYNNEI. Specimen: PBMCs. The chain carries TRBV2 and TRBJ1-2; 10 nucleotides agree with TRBD1. The sequence derives from a man aged 18-30 years in good health and CMV-seropositive. CDR3 in amino acids: CASSGQGAPLYGYTF. CDR3 nucleotide sequence: TGTGCCAGCAGTGGACAGGGGGCCCCTCTATATGGCTACACCTTC.